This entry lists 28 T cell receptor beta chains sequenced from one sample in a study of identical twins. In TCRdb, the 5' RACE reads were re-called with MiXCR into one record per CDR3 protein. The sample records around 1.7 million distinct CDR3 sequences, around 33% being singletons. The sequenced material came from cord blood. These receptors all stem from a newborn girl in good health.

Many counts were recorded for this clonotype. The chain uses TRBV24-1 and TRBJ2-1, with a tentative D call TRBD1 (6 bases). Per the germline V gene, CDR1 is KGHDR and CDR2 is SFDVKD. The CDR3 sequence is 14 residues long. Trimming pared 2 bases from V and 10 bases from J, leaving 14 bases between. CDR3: CATSDSWTANEQFF. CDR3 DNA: TGTGCCACCAGTGATTCCTGGACAGCTAACGAGCAGTTCTTC.

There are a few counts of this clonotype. As DNA, the CDR3 is TGTGCCAGCAGCGTAGGGGGACTAGCCACAGATACGCAGTATTTT. Protein product: CASSVGGLATDTQYF. The chain uses TRBV9 and TRBJ2-3; 9 nucleotides line up with TRBD2. Trimming took 0 bases from V and 2 from J; bases not matched to a gene: 1. The germline CDR1 and CDR2 sequences are SGDLS and YYNGEE. This CDR3 spans 15 amino acids.

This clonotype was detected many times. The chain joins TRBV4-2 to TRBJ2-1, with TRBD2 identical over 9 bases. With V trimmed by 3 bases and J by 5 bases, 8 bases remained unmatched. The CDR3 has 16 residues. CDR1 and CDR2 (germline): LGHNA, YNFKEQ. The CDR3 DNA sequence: TGTGCCAGCAGCCACTACGGACTAGCGACCAACAATGAGCAGTTCTTC. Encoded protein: CASSHYGLATNNEQFF.

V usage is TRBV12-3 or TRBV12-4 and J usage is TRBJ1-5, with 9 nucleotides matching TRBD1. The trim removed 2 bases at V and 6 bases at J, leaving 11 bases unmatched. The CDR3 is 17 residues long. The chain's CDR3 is CASSLRVTGGAGQPQHF. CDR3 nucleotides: TGTGCCAGCAGTTTAAGGGTTACAGGGGGCGCGGGTCAGCCCCAGCATTTT.

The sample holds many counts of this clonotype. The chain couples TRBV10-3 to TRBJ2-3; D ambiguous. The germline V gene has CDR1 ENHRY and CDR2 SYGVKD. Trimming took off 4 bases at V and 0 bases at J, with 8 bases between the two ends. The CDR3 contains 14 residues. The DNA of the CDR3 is TGTGCCATCAGTGTATCGACTAGCACAGATACGCAGTATTTT. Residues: CAISVSTSTDTQYF.

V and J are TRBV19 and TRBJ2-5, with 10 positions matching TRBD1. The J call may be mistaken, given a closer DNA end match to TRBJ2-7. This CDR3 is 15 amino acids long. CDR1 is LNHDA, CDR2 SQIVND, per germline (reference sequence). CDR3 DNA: TGTGCCAGTAGTCCCCGAAGGACAGGGGGGAACGAGCAGTACTTC. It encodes CASSPRRTGGNEQYF.

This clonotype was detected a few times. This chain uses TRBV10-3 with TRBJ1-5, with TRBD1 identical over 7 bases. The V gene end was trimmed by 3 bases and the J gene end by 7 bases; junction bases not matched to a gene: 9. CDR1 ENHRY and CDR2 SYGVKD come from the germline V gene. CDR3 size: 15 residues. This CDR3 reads CAISDIGGAGQPQHF. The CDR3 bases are TGTGCCATCAGTGATATAGGGGGCGCGGGGCAGCCCCAGCATTTT.

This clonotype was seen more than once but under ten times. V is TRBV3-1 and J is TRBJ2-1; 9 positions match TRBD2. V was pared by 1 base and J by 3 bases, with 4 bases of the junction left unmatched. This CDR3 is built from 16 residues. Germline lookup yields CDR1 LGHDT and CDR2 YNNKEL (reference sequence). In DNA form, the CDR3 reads TGTGCCAGCAGCCAAGGAGCGGGGGGTTACTACAATGAGCAGTTCTTC. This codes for CASSQGAGGYYNEQFF.

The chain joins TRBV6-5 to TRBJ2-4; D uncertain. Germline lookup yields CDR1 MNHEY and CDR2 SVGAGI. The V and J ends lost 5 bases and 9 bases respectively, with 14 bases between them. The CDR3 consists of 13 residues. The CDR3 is CASSRAWKGIQYF. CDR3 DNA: TGTGCCAGCAGTCGGGCCTGGAAGGGCATTCAGTACTTC.

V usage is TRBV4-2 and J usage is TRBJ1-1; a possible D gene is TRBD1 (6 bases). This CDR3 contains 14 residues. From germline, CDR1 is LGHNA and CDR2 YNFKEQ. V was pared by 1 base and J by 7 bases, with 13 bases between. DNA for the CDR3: TGTGCCAGCAGCCAAGTGACAGGCCCCGATGAAGCTTTCTTT. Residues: CASSQVTGPDEAFF.

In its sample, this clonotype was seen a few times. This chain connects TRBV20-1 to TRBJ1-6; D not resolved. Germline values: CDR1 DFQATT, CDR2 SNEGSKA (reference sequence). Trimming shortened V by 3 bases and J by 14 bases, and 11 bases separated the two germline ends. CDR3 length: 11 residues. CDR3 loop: CSARGYMALHF. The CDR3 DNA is TGCAGTGCTAGGGGGTATATGGCCCTCCACTTT.

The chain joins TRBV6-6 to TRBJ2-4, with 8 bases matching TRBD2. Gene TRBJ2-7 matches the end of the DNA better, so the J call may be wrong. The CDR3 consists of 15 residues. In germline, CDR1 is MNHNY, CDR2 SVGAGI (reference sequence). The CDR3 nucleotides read TGTGCCAGCAGTTACTCGATAGCGGGAAAGCTCGAGCAGTACTTC. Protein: CASSYSIAGKLEQYF.

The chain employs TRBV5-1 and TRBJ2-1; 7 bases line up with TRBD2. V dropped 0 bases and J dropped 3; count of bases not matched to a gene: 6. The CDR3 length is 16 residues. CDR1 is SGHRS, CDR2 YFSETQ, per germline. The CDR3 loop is CASSLGLAWDYNEQFF. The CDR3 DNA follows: TGCGCCAGCAGCTTGGGACTAGCTTGGGACTACAATGAGCAGTTCTTC.

CDR3 loop: CASSPRWASTDTQYF. The CDR3 DNA follows: TGTGCCAGCAGCCCCCGGTGGGCCTCCACAGATACGCAGTATTTT. The rearrangement links TRBV4-2 to TRBJ2-3; D not certain. This CDR3 contains 15 residues. V was shortened by 4 bases and J by 2 bases, with 13 bases between the two germline ends. Looked up from germline, CDR1 is LGHNA and CDR2 is YNFKEQ.

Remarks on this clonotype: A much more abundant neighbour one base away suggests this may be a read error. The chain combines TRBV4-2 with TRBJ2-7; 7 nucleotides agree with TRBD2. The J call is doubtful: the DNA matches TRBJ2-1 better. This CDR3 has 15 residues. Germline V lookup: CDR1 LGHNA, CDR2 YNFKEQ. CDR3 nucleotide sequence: TGTGCCAGCAGCCAAGCAGCTAGCGGCTCCTACGAGCAGTTCTTC. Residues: CASSQAASGSYEQFF.

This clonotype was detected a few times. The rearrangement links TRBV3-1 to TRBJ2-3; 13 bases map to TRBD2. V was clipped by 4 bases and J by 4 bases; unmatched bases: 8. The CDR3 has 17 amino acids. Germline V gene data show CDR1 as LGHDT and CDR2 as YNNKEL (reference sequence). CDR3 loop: CASSRLAGGPRSDTQYF. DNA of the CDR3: TGTGCCAGCAGCCGACTAGCGGGAGGTCCCCGGTCAGATACGCAGTATTTT.

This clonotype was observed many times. In DNA form, the CDR3 reads TGTGCCATCAGTTCCGGGACCCCCTACGAGCAGTACTTC. It codes for CAISSGTPYEQYF. The chain uses TRBV10-3 and TRBJ2-7; D may correspond to TRBD1 or TRBD2 (5 bases each). The V gene lost 5 bases and the J gene lost 2 bases, with 10 bases spanning the gap. This CDR3 region has 13 residues. Per germline, CDR1 ENHRY and CDR2 SYGVKD.

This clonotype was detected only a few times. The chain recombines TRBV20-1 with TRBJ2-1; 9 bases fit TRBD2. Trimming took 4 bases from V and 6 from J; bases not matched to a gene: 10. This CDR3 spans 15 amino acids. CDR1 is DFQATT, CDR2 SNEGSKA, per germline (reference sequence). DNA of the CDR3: TGCAGTGCTACTAGCGGGGCGTTCTGGGGCAATGAGCAGTTCTTC. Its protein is CSATSGAFWGNEQFF.

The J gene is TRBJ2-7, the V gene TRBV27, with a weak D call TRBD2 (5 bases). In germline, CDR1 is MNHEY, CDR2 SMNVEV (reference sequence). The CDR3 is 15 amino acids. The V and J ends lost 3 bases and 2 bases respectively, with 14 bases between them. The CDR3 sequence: CASSFFGGPTYEQYF. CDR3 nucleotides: TGTGCCAGCAGTTTCTTCGGCGGGCCCACCTACGAGCAGTACTTC.

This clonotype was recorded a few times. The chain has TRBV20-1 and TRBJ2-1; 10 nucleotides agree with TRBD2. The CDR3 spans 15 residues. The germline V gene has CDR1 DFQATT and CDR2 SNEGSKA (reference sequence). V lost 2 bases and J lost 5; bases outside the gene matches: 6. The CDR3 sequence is CSARKRGGLNNEQFF. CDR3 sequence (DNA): TGCAGTGCTAGAAAGCGGGGGGGCCTGAACAATGAGCAGTTCTTC.

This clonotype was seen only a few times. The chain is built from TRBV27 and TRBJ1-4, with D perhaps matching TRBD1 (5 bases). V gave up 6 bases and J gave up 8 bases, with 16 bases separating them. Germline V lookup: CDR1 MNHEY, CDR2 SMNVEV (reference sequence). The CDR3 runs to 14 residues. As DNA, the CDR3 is TGTGCCAGCAGCACAGGTTTGCCGGGGGAAAAACTGTTTTTT. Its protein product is CASSTGLPGEKLFF. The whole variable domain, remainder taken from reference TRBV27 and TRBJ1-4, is EAQVTQNPRYLITVTGKKLTVTCSQNMNHEYMSWYRQDPGLGLRQIYYSMNVEVTDKGDVPEGYKVSRKEKRNFPLILESPSPNQTSLYFCASSTGLPGEKLFFGSGTQLSVL.

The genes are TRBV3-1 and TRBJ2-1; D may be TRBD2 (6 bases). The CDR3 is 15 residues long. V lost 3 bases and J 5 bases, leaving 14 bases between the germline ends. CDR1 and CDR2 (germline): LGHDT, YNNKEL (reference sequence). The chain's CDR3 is CASSQQPGLNNEQFF. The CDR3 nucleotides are TGTGCCAGCAGCCAGCAACCGGGACTCAACAATGAGCAGTTCTTC.

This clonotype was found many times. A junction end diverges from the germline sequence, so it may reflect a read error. This CDR3 reads CASSLEGTYGYTF. CDR3 nucleotides: TGTGCCAGCAGCTTAGAGGGGACGTATGGCTACACCTTC. The chain links TRBV5-1 to TRBJ1-2; possibly TRBD1 for D (5 bases). Germline CDR1 reads SGHRS; CDR2 reads YFSETQ. This CDR3 has 13 residues.

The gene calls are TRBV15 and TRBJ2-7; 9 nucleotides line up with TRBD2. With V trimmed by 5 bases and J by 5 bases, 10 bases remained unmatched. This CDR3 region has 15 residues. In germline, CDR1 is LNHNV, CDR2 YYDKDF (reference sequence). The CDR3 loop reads CATSGQSGRSDEQYF. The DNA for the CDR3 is TGTGCCACCAGCGGTCAAAGCGGGAGGTCGGACGAGCAGTACTTC. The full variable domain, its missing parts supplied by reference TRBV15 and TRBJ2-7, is DAMVIQNPRYQVTQFGKPVTLSCSQTLNHNVMYWYQQKSSQAPKLLFHYYDKDFNNEADTPDNFQSRRPNTSFCFLDIRSPGLGDTAMYLCATSGQSGRSDEQYFGPGTRLTVT.

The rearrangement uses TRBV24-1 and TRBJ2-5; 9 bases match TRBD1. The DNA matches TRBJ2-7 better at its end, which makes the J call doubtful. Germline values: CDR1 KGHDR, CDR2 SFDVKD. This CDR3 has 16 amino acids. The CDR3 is CATSDFGGTGPGEQYF. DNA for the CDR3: TGTGCCACCAGTGATTTTGGAGGGACAGGGCCTGGCGAGCAGTACTTC.

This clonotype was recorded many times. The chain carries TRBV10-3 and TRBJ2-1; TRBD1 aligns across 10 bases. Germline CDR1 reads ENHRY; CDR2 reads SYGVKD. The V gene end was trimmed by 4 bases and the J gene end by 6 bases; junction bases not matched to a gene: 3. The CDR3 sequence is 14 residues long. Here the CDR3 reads CAISGRDRGNEQFF. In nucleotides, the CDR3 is TGTGCCATCAGTGGCCGGGACAGGGGCAATGAGCAGTTCTTC.

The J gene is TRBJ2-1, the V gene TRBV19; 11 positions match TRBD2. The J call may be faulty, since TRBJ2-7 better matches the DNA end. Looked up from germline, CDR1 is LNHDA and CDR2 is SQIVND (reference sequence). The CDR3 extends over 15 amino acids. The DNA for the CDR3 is TGTGCCAGTACCCAAGGGACTAGCGGAAATTACGAGCAGTACTTC. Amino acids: CASTQGTSGNYEQYF.

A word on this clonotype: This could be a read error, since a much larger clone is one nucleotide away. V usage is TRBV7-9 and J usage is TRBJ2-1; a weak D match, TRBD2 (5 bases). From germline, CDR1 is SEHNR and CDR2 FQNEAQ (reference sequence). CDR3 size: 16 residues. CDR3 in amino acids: CACSLGLAPEVDEQFF. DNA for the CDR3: TGTGCCTGCAGCTTAGGGCTAGCTCCAGAGGTCGATGAGCAGTTCTTC.